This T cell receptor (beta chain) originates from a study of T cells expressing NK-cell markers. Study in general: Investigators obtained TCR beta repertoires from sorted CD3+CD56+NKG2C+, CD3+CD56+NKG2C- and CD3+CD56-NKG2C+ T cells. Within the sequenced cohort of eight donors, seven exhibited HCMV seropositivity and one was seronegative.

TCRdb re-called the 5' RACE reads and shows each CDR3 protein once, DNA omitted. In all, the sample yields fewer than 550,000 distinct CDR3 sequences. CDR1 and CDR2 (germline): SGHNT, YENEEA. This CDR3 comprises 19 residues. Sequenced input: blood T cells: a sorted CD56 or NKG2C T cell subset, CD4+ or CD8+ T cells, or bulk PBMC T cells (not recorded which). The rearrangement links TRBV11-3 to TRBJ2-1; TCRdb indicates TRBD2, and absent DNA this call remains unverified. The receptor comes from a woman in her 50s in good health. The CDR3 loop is CASSLVTSGTLRVYNEQFF.